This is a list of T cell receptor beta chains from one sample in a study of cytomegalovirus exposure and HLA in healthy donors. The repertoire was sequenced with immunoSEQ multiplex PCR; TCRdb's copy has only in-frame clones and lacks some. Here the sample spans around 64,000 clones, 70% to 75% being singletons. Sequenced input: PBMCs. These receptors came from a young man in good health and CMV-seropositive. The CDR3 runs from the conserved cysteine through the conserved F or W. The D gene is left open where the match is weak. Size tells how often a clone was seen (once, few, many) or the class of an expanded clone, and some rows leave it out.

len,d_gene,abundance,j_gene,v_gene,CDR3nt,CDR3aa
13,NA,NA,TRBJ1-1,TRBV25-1,TGTGCCAGCAGTGCGGAGGGGAACACTGAAGCTTTCTTT,CASSAEGNTEAFF
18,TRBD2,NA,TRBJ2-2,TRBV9,TGTGCCAGCAGCGTGACTAGCGGGGGGGCGCGGGGAACCGGGGAGCTGTTTTTT,CASSVTSGGARGTGELFF
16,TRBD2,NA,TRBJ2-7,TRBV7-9,TGTGCCAGCAGCTCCCTATGGGGAGGGACCTCCTACGAGCAGTACTTC,CASSSLWGGTSYEQYF
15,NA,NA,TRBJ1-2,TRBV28,TGTGCCAGCAGTTTATCTCAGGGGCCGAACTATGGCTACACCTTC,CASSLSQGPNYGYTF
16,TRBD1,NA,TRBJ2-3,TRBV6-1,TGTGCCAGCAGTGAAGCTGGGACAGGGATTACAGATACGCAGTATTTT,CASSEAGTGITDTQYF
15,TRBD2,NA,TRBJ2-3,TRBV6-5,TGTGCCAGCAGTTACGGCGGGGGTGGGGCAGATACGCAGTATTTT,CASSYGGGGADTQYF
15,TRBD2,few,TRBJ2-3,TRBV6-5,TGTGCCAGCACTATTAGCGGGGGGGGAACAGATACGCAGTATTTT,CASTISGGGTDTQYF
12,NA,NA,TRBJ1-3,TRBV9,TGTGCCAGCAGCGGAGAAGTAAACACCATATATTTT,CASSGEVNTIYF
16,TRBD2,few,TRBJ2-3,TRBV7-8,TGTGCCAGCAGCTTAGCCCCAGCGGGGGTAACAGATACGCAGTATTTT,CASSLAPAGVTDTQYF
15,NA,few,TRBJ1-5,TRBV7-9,TGTGCCAGCAGCTTAGGACAGGTTAGCAATCAGCCCCAGCATTTT,CASSLGQVSNQPQHF
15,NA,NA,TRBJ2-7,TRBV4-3,TGCGCCAGCAGCCCCGACAGATCCAACTCCTACGAGCAGTACTTC,CASSPDRSNSYEQYF
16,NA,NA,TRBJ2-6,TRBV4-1,TGCGCCAGCAGCCAAGATGGGGGCGCTGGGGCCAACGTCCTGACTTTC,CASSQDGGAGANVLTF
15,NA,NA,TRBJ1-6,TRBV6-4,TGTGCCAGCAGTGAACAGGGCCTGGGGAATTCACCCCTCCACTTT,CASSEQGLGNSPLHF
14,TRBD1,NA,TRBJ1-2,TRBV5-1,TGCGCCAGCAGCTTACAGGGGATTGATCATGGCTACACCTTC,CASSLQGIDHGYTF
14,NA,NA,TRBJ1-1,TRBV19,TGTGCCAGTAGGGATGGGCAGATGAACACTGAAGCTTTCTTT,CASRDGQMNTEAFF
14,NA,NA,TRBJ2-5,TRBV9,TGTGCCAGCAGCGCGCGCGGGGAACAAGAGACCCAGTACTTC,CASSARGEQETQYF
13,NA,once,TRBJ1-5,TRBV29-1,TGCAGCGTCCTAGAGGGAATTCGTCAGCCCCAGCATTTT,CSVLEGIRQPQHF
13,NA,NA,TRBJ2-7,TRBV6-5,TGTGCCAGCAGAAATCCCAGGGCCCACGAGCAGTACTTC,CASRNPRAHEQYF
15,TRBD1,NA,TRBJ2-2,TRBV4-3,TGCGCCAGCAGCCAAACGGGGACAGTTACCGGGGAGCTGTTTTTT,CASSQTGTVTGELFF
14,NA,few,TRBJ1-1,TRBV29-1,TGCAGCGTTGAAGATAGTGGGAGAGACACTGAAGCTTTCTTT,CSVEDSGRDTEAFF
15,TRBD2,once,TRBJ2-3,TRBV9,TGTGCCAGCAGCGCCGACTTGGGGGGGGGTCATACGCAGTATTTT,CASSADLGGGHTQYF
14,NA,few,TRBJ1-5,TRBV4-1,TGCGCCAGCAGCCCCGGACAGACCAATCAGCCCCAGCATTTT,CASSPGQTNQPQHF
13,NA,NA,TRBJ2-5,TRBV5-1,TGCGCCAGCAGCTTGGCCGGGTCAGAGACCCAGTACTTC,CASSLAGSETQYF
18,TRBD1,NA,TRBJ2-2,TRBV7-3,TGTGCCAGCAGCTCGCTTGGGGGACAGGGGGAATTCACCGGGGAGCTGTTTTTT,CASSSLGGQGEFTGELFF
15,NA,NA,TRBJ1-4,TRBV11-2,TGTGCCAGCAGCTTAGTGGCAGGGATTAATGAAAAACTGTTTTTT,CASSLVAGINEKLFF
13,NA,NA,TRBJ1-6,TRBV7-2,TGTGCCAGCAGCCTCGACCCGAATCGGGACCTCCACTTT,CASSLDPNRDLHF
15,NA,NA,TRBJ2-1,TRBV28,TGTGCCAGCAGTTTATCGACCAGGGGAGGGGATGAGCAGTTCTTC,CASSLSTRGGDEQFF
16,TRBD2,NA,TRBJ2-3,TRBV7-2,TGTGCCAGCAGCTTAGGTGGGCGGGGGGAGGCAGATACGCAGTATTTT,CASSLGGRGEADTQYF
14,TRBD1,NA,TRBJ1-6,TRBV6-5,TGTGCCAGCAGTGTGCAGGGGGCGAATTCACCCCTCCACTTT,CASSVQGANSPLHF
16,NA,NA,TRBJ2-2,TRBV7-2,TGTGCCAGCAGCTTAGTAGTCGGAGACCAAACCGGGGAGCTGTTTTTT,CASSLVVGDQTGELFF
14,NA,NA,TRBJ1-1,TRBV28,TGTGCCAGCAGTTTGGTCACAGTGAACACTGAAGCTTTCTTT,CASSLVTVNTEAFF
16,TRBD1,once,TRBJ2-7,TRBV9,TGTGCCAGCAGCGCCCAGACAGGGATGAAGGCCTACGAGCAGTACTTC,CASSAQTGMKAYEQYF
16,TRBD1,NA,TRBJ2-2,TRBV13,TGTGCCAGCAGCTTCTCGGGGACAGGTGCTACCGGGGAGCTGTTTTTT,CASSFSGTGATGELFF
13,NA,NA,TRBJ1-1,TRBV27,TGTGCCAGCAGTCCAGGGTATAGCACTGAAGCTTTCTTT,CASSPGYSTEAFF
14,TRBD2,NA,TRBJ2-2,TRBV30,TGTGCCTGGGCCTACGGGGGGGCGGACGGGGAGCTGTTTTTT,CAWAYGGADGELFF
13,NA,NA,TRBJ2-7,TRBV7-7,TGTGCCAGCAGCTTAGGGGGGGAGGGGGTTCAGTACTTC,CASSLGGEGVQYF
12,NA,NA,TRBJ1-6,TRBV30,TGTGCCTGGAGTGTACTAGGTTCACCCCTCCACTTT,CAWSVLGSPLHF
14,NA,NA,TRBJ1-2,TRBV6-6,TGTGCCAGCGGGTACGGGAGTACTAACTATGGCTACACCTTC,CASGYGSTNYGYTF
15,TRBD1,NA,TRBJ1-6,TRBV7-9,TGTGCCAGCAGCTTCGGACAGGGAAATTCCTCACCCCTCCACTTT,CASSFGQGNSSPLHF
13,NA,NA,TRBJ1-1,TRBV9,TGTGCCAGCAGCGCCTCCAGGGGCACTGAAGCTTTCTTT,CASSASRGTEAFF
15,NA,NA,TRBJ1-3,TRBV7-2,TGTGCCAGCAGCACACAGAGAACCTCTGGAAACACCATATATTTT,CASSTQRTSGNTIYF
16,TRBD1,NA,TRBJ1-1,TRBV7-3,TGTGCCAGCAGCCCCCGCGGGACAGGGGGCGACACTGAAGCTTTCTTT,CASSPRGTGGDTEAFF
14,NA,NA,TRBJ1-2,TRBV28,TGTGCCAGCAGGAGACAGGCGGGGGACTATGGCTACACCTTC,CASRRQAGDYGYTF
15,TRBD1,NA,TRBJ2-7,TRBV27,TGTGCCAGCAAACCCCTTGGGACAGGGGCCTACGAGCAGTACTTC,CASKPLGTGAYEQYF
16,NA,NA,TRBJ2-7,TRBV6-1,TGTGCCAGCAGTGAGGGGGACACCTACAACTCCTACGAGCAGTACTTC,CASSEGDTYNSYEQYF
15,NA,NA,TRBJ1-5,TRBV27,TGTGCCAGCAGACCGACAGGCTCGAGCAATCAGCCCCAGCATTTT,CASRPTGSSNQPQHF
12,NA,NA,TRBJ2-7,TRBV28,TGTGCCAGCAGCTTGACAGATTACGAGCAGTACTTC,CASSLTDYEQYF
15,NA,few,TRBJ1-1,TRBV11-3,TGTGCCAGCAGCTTAGGTACGGGATTGAACACTGAAGCTTTCTTT,CASSLGTGLNTEAFF
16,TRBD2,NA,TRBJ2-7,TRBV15,TGTGCCACCATGACGACGTTAGCGGGGGGGTCTCACGAGCAGTACTTC,CATMTTLAGGSHEQYF
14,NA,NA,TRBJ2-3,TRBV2,TGTGCCAGCAGTGACGCGACTTTGCCAGATACGCAGTATTTT,CASSDATLPDTQYF
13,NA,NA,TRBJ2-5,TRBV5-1,TGCGCCAGCAGCTTGGACTCTCTAGAGACCCAGTACTTC,CASSLDSLETQYF
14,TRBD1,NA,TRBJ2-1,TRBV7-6,TGTGCCAGCAGCGATCGACAGGGGGTCAATGAGCAGTTCTTC,CASSDRQGVNEQFF
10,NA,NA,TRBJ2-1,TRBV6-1,TGTGCCAGCCAGTACAATGAGCAGTTCTTC,CASQYNEQFF
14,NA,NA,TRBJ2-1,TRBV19,TGTGCCAGTAGTATCCCGGGGAATCCAAATGAGCAGTTCTTC,CASSIPGNPNEQFF
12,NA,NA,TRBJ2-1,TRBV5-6,TGTGCCAGCCAGGGCCCCGACAATGAGCAGTTCTTC,CASQGPDNEQFF
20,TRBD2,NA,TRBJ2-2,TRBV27,TGTGCCAGCAGTCCGTATAGGGGAATCCTAGCGGGGGCGCACACCGGGGAGCTGTTTTTT,CASSPYRGILAGAHTGELFF
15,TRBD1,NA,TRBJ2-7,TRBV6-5,TGTGCCAGCAGTGGGCTTGGACAGGGGAACTACGAGCAGTACTTC,CASSGLGQGNYEQYF
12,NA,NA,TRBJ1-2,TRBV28,TGTGCCAGCAGTTTGGACACCTATGGCTACACCTTC,CASSLDTYGYTF
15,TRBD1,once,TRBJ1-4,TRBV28,TGTGCCAGCTATCAGGGGGCGAGGGCTAATGAAAAACTGTTTTTT,CASYQGARANEKLFF
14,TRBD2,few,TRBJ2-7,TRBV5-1,TGCGCCAGCAGCTCCGGGACTAGCGGATACGAGCAGTACTTC,CASSSGTSGYEQYF